Below, 12 T cell receptor beta chains from the same sample are listed, as sequenced in a study of cytomegalovirus exposure and HLA in healthy donors. The PCR made use of 60 Vbeta and 13 Jbeta primers. Assay used: immunoSEQ multiplex PCR; TCRdb lists only in-frame clones, some missing. The sample comprises about 160,000 clones, roughly four fifths of which are singletons, and 1.5% to 2% rests with the top ten. Material for sequencing was PBMCs. These receptors came from a woman younger than 30 in good health and CMV-seronegative.

This chain links TRBV5-1 with TRBJ2-7; D is perhaps TRBD1 (6 bases). The germline V gene encodes CDR1 SGHRS and CDR2 YFSETQ. The CDR3 totals 12 residues. Trimming stripped 4 bases from V and 3 bases from J, with 8 bases between. The CDR3 here is CASSADSYEQYF. The CDR3 DNA follows: TGCGCCAGCAGCGCGGACAGCTACGAGCAGTACTTC.

The chain links TRBV5-1 to TRBJ1-2, with no clear D. The CDR3 consists of 14 residues. CDR1 and CDR2 from the germline V gene are SGHRS and YFSETQ. V lost 1 base and J 8 bases, leaving 15 bases between the germline ends. CDR3 DNA: TGCGCCAGCAGCTTGAGAGGCCTATCAGACGGCTACACCTTC. Translating gives CASSLRGLSDGYTF. The full variable domain, with the rest looked up from reference TRBV5-1 and TRBJ1-2, is KAGVTQTPRYLIKTRGQQVTLSCSPISGHRSVSWYQQTPGQGLQFLFEYFSETQRNKGNFPGRFSGRQFSNSRSEMNVSTLELGDSALYLCASSLRGLSDGYTFGSGTRLTVV.

The rearrangement uses TRBV4-1 and TRBJ1-1; weak D call: TRBD1 (5 bases). V gave up 6 bases and J gave up 2 bases, with 10 bases separating them. Germline V gives CDR1 MGHRA, CDR2 YSYEKL. The CDR3 sequence is 13 residues long. CDR3 protein: CASSPGGNTEAFF. CDR3 sequence (DNA): TGCGCCAGCAGTCCCGGGGGAAACACTGAAGCTTTCTTT.

The chain carries TRBV7-9 and TRBJ1-2; tentatively, D is TRBD1 (6 bases). Deletions cut 10 bases from V and 1 base from J, with 13 bases between. The germline V gene encodes CDR1 SEHNR and CDR2 FQNEAQ (reference sequence). CDR3 length: 13 amino acids. The CDR3 bases are TGTGCCACGGCAGGGGTCGATAACTATGGCTACACCTTC. This gives the protein CATAGVDNYGYTF.

The gene calls are TRBV27 and TRBJ1-1, with 7 nucleotides matching TRBD1. The V gene end was trimmed by 3 bases and the J gene end by 7 bases; junction bases not matched to a gene: 2. The CDR3 is 12 residues long. Germline V gives CDR1 MNHEY, CDR2 SMNVEV (reference sequence). The CDR3 loop is CASSLRQGEAFF. The CDR3 nucleotides read TGTGCCAGCAGTTTGAGACAGGGTGAAGCTTTCTTT.

The chain is built from TRBV6-1 and TRBJ2-3; 8 positions agree with TRBD1. Per germline, CDR1 MNHNS and CDR2 SASEGT. The CDR3 is 16 amino acids. J lost 1 base, V lost 3 bases, and 6 bases had no gene match. The CDR3 is CASSDAKGQGTDTQYF. CDR3 sequence (DNA): TGTGCCAGCAGTGATGCCAAGGGACAGGGCACAGATACGCAGTATTTT.

The rearrangement joins TRBV6-6 to TRBJ1-1; 7 nucleotides align to TRBD1. Per the germline V gene, CDR1 is MNHNY and CDR2 is SVGAGI (reference sequence). This CDR3 has 15 residues. Losses at the gene ends were 2 bases for V and 7 bases for J; bases not matched to a gene: 10. The CDR3 DNA reads as TGTGCCAGCAGTTACCACCGGGACAGCGATAATGAAGCTTTCTTT. It translates to CASSYHRDSDNEAFF.

This clone was recorded a few times. The rearrangement links TRBV29-1 to TRBJ2-7; 9 nucleotides align to TRBD1. V dropped 4 bases and J dropped 0; count of bases not matched to a gene: 4. CDR1 and CDR2 from the germline V gene are SQVTM and ANQGSEA. This CDR3 is 14 amino acids long. The DNA for the CDR3 is TGCAGCGTTGCGGACAGGGGACTCTCCTACGAGCAGTACTTC. Residues: CSVADRGLSYEQYF.

There are a few counts of this clone. The rearrangement uses TRBV2 and TRBJ2-3, with 11 bases that match TRBD2. Germline CDR1 SNHLY, CDR2 FYNNEI. The V gene end was trimmed by 7 bases and the J gene end by 6 bases; junction bases not matched to a gene: 18. The length of the CDR3 is 18 residues. CDR3 in DNA: TGTGCCAGCAAAAGTGAGCAGCTAGCGGGAGGCCTAGGGGATACGCAGTATTTT. Amino acids: CASKSEQLAGGLGDTQYF.

The V call is TRBV18, the J call TRBJ2-7; 9 bases agree with TRBD2. Losses at the gene ends were 4 bases for V and 2 bases for J; bases not matched to a gene: 3. The V gene's germline CDR1 is KGHSH and CDR2 LQKENI. The CDR3 sequence is 14 residues long. In DNA, the CDR3 is TGTGCCAGCTCACTCGCGGGGGGGCCCTACGAGCAGTACTTC. Its translation: CASSLAGGPYEQYF.

The chain joins TRBV6-6 to TRBJ1-6; D is possibly TRBD1 (6 bases). Trimming cost V 5 bases and J 6 bases, with 11 bases left between them. Germline V gene sequence: CDR1 MNHNY, CDR2 SVGAGI (reference sequence). The CDR3 has 14 amino acids. CDR3: CASSLGHFNSPLHF. The CDR3 DNA follows: TGTGCCAGCAGTCTGGGACATTTTAATTCACCCCTCCACTTT.

The CDR3 loop reads CASSLRRSSNTGELFF. The CDR3 nucleotides are TGTGCCAGCTCCCTCAGAAGATCTTCGAACACCGGGGAGCTGTTTTTT. This chain links TRBV18 with TRBJ2-2, with no clear D. The CDR3 sequence is 16 residues long. CDR1 is KGHSH and CDR2 is LQKENI in the germline V gene. The V gene lost 6 bases and the J gene lost 0 bases, with 14 bases spanning the gap.